These 25 T cell receptor beta chains were sequenced from one sample in a study of CD8+CD57+ T cells in acquired aplastic anemia. The sequenced patients had an expansion of CD8+CD57+ cells seen by flow cytometry. Profiling that covered TCR beta VDJ and CDR3 relied on genomic DNA as its template. TCRdb ran MiXCR on the reads and lists one entry per CDR3 protein. The table records over 150,000 distinct CDR3 sequences, 47% of them present only once. Sequencing input: sorted CD4+, CD8+, or CD8+CD57+ T cells (not recorded which) from PBMCs. The receptors were sampled from a human donor with aplastic anemia.

This clonotype was recorded many times. The chain couples TRBV12-3 or TRBV12-4 to TRBJ1-4; the D gene is possibly TRBD1 (6 bases). This CDR3 spans 15 amino acids. Trimming pared 4 bases from V and 8 bases from J, leaving 17 bases between. The chain's CDR3 is CASSSTGHLREKLFF. Written as DNA, the CDR3 is TGTGCCAGCAGTTCCACGGGACACCTTAGAGAAAAACTGTTTTTT.

The rearrangement joins TRBV9 to TRBJ1-2; 7 positions agree with TRBD1. The germline V gene encodes CDR1 SGDLS and CDR2 YYNGEE. V lost 0 bases and J lost 0; bases outside the gene matches: 5. There are 16 residues in the CDR3. CDR3 in DNA: TGTGCCAGCAGCGTAGAGGGACAGATACCTAACTATGGCTACACCTTC. Translation: CASSVEGQIPNYGYTF.

This clonotype was counted at least ten times. The J gene is TRBJ1-1, the V gene TRBV6-1; 7 nucleotides match TRBD1. Germline assignment: CDR1 MNHNS and CDR2 SASEGT. J lost 4 bases, V lost 6 bases, and 5 bases had no gene match. The CDR3 has 13 residues. The CDR3 spells CASRGQVGTEAFF. In DNA form, the CDR3 reads TGTGCCAGCAGAGGACAGGTGGGCACTGAAGCTTTCTTT.

This clonotype was found many times. The V and J genes are TRBV10-3 and TRBJ2-1, with D perhaps assigned TRBD1 or TRBD2 (5 bases each). This CDR3 comprises 19 residues. Germline CDR1 and CDR2: ENHRY and SYGVKD. The V end lost 2 bases, the J end lost 4 bases, and 24 bases lay between the germline ends. The CDR3 coding sequence is TGTGCCATCAGTGAGAAGGGACCCCAGACGTTCTCGTTGTACAATGAGCAGTTCTTC. Protein: CAISEKGPQTFSLYNEQFF.

The sample holds many counts of this clonotype. V usage is TRBV10-3 and J usage is TRBJ2-3; D unclear. The V end lost 8 bases, the J end lost 2 bases, and 23 bases lay between the germline ends. Germline V gene sequence: CDR1 ENHRY, CDR2 SYGVKD. This CDR3 region has 17 residues. CDR3 sequence reads: CAIGPNRTRLYTDTQYF. The CDR3 coding sequence is TGTGCCATCGGGCCCAATCGGACGAGGCTTTACACAGATACGCAGTATTTT.

The rearrangement links TRBV29-1 to TRBJ2-1; TRBD2 might be the D (5 bases). Per germline, CDR1 SQVTM and CDR2 ANQGSEA. The CDR3 extends over 14 amino acids. V was shortened by 2 bases and J by 4 bases, with 12 bases between the two germline ends. The CDR3 loop is CSVEQLVAYNEQFF. The CDR3 bases are TGCAGCGTTGAACAACTAGTAGCTTACAATGAGCAGTTCTTC.

V is TRBV10-3 and J is TRBJ1-1, with TRBD1 identical over 8 bases. Germline lookup yields CDR1 ENHRY and CDR2 SYGVKD. After removal of 9 bases from V and 6 bases from J, the junction contained 9 bases not matched to a gene. This CDR3 is built from 13 residues. CDR3 nucleotide sequence: TGTGCCATGAGGGGACAGGCTTGGTCTGAAGCTTTCTTT. This sequence encodes CAMRGQAWSEAFF.

Note on this clonotype: Just one base apart from a much larger clone, this may be a read error. The J gene is TRBJ1-2, the V gene TRBV5-4; D perhaps matches TRBD1 (5 bases). Per the germline V gene, CDR1 is SGHNT and CDR2 is YYREEE (reference sequence). The germline V and J ends were trimmed by 1 base and 6 bases, with 19 bases remaining between them. This CDR3 contains 16 residues. In nucleotides, the CDR3 is TGTGCCAGCAGCTTGTCCTTGTCGGTGGGGGAAAATGGCTACACCTTC. Its translation: CASSLSLSVGENGYTF.

On this clonotype: A clone one base away is much larger, so this may be a read error. The chain uses TRBV7-6 and TRBJ2-3; 10 bases line up with TRBD2. In germline, CDR1 is SGHVS, CDR2 FNYEAQ. The CDR3 contains 17 residues. CDR3 DNA: TGTGCCAGCGGCTTAACGGCTAGCGGGAGTAGGGCAGATACGCAGTATTTT. Its protein product is CASGLTASGSRADTQYF.

In the case of this clonotype: The missing conserved phenylalanine or tryptophan at the end of this CDR3 makes a read error likely. The rearrangement links TRBV7-3 to TRBJ2-5; 7 bases align to TRBD2. Germline CDR1 SGHTA, CDR2 FQGTGA. There are 17 residues in the CDR3. The V segment lost 2 bases and the J segment 7 bases; nucleotides outside the gene matches: 16. The DNA for the CDR3 is TGTGCCAGCAGCTTAGCGGTAGGCGGGAGTCCGGTCCCGACCCAGTACTCC. It codes for CASSLAVGGSPVPTQYS.

The V and J genes are TRBV29-1 and TRBJ2-1, with 9 bases matching TRBD1. The V and J ends lost 6 bases and 5 bases, in that order; junction bases with no gene match: 14. Germline V gives CDR1 SQVTM, CDR2 ANQGSEA. The CDR3 loop spans 16 amino acids. The CDR3 region has the DNA TGCAGCGTATGGAACACGGGGACAGGGTTTAACAATGAGCAGTTCTTC. It is translated as CSVWNTGTGFNNEQFF.

This clonotype was seen many times. The CDR3 sequence is CASSQYSTDTQYF. The CDR3 coding sequence is TGCGCCAGCAGCCAATATAGCACAGATACGCAGTATTTT. The chain recombines TRBV5-1 with TRBJ2-3; D uncertain. Germline assignment: CDR1 SGHRS and CDR2 YFSETQ. V was shortened by 4 bases and J by 0 bases, with 6 bases between the two germline ends. The CDR3 totals 13 residues.

In its sample, this clonotype was seen a few times. The chain uses TRBV19 and TRBJ2-7; D possibly corresponds to TRBD2 (6 bases). This CDR3 region has 13 residues. Trimming shortened V by 4 bases and J by 4 bases, and 11 bases separated the two germline ends. CDR1 and CDR2 from the germline V gene are LNHDA and SQIVND (reference sequence). Here the CDR3 DNA reads TGTGCCAGTAGTAGGGGACTTTCTTACGAGCAGTACTTC. It codes for CASSRGLSYEQYF. The full variable domain, rest sourced from reference TRBV19 and TRBJ2-7, is DGGITQSPKYLFRKEGQNVTLSCEQNLNHDAMYWYRQDPGQGLRLIYYSQIVNDFQKGDIAEGYSVSREKKESFPLTVTSAQKNPTAFYLCASSRGLSYEQYFGPGTRLTVT.

On this clonotype: The CDR3 end shows no conserved phenylalanine or tryptophan, and so a read error is likely. The chain recombines TRBV28 with TRBJ2-2; perhaps TRBD1 as D (5 bases). The CDR3 sequence is 14 residues long. The germline V gene has CDR1 MDHEN and CDR2 SYDVKM. V gave up 5 bases and J gave up 5 bases, with 12 bases separating them. The CDR3: CASSPLDTTGELFL. CDR3 DNA sequence: TGTGCCAGCAGTCCCCTGGACACTACCGGGGAGCTGTTTCTT.

This clonotype was seen once. A much larger clone is a single base away; this may be a read error. The V call is TRBV7-3, the J call TRBJ2-1, with D hard to call. This CDR3 spans 11 amino acids. The germline CDR1 and CDR2 sequences are SGHTA and FQGTGA. The CDR3 bases are TGTGCCAGCAGCTTGAAGGATGAGCAGCTCTTC. Translating it yields CASSLKDEQLF.

V is TRBV14 and J is TRBJ2-7; the D gene is possibly TRBD2 (6 bases). CDR3 length: 15 amino acids. V lost 4 bases to trimming and J lost 6 bases, with 19 bases between them. Germline V CDR1 and CDR2: SGHDN, FVKESK. This chain's CDR3 is CASSLSGTLGAEQYF. DNA of the CDR3: TGTGCCAGCAGCCTATCCGGGACTCTGGGCGCCGAGCAGTACTTC. Combining the CDR3 with reference TRBV14 and TRBJ2-7 gives the whole variable domain EAGVTQFPSHSVIEKGQTVTLRCDPISGHDNLYWYRRVMGKEIKFLLHFVKESKQDESGMPNNRFLAERTGGTYSTLKVQPAELEDSGVYFCASSLSGTLGAEQYFGPGTRLTVT.

V is TRBV3-1 and J is TRBJ2-7, with 8 bases that match TRBD1. Germline V CDR1 and CDR2: LGHDT, YNNKEL (reference sequence). Trimming took 0 bases from V and 2 from J; bases not matched to a gene: 0. The CDR3 extends over 14 amino acids. CDR3 residues: CASSQDRGPYEQYF. The CDR3 coding sequence is TGTGCCAGCAGCCAAGACAGGGGGCCCTACGAGCAGTACTTC.

To note about this clonotype: A much larger clone differs from this one at a single base, so this may be a read error. The rearrangement joins TRBV6-2 or TRBV6-3 to TRBJ2-7, with TRBD2 matching over 15 bases. Germline-derived CDR1 and CDR2 are MNHEY and SVGEGT. V shed 0 bases, J shed 4 bases, and the junction held 7 bases outside the gene matches. This CDR3 comprises 18 residues. CDR3 residues: CASSYSPGGTSGGYEQYF. The CDR3 coding sequence is TGTGCCAGCAGTTACTCACCCGGGGGGACTAGCGGGGGGTACGAGCAGTACTTC.

Ten or more counts support this clonotype. The gene calls are TRBV9 and TRBJ1-6, with 11 positions matching TRBD1. Germline CDR1 and CDR2: SGDLS and YYNGEE. V lost 4 bases, J lost 7 bases, and 7 bases stayed unmatched. The CDR3 sequence is 16 residues long. In DNA, the CDR3 is TGTGCCAGCAGCCCACAGGACAGGGGGCCAAATTCACCCCTCCACTTT. Amino acid sequence: CASSPQDRGPNSPLHF.

The chain is built from TRBV7-2 and TRBJ2-5; 8 bases fit TRBD2. Germline assignment: CDR1 SGHTA and CDR2 FQGNSA. The CDR3 covers 14 residues. The V gene end was trimmed by 7 bases and the J gene end by 3 bases; junction bases not matched to a gene: 7. The CDR3: CASTSKAGEETQYF. CDR3 bases: TGTGCCAGCACTTCTAAAGCGGGAGAAGAGACCCAGTACTTC. The variable domain in full, completed from reference TRBV7-2 and TRBJ2-5, reads GAGVSQSPSNKVTEKGKDVELRCDPISGHTALYWYRQSLGQGLEFLIYFQGNSAPDKSGLPSDRFSAERTGGSVSTLTIQRTQQEDSAVYLCASTSKAGEETQYFGPGTRLLVL.

In its sample, this clonotype was seen many times. This rearrangement joins TRBV24-1 to TRBJ2-2, with D unresolved. Germline CDR1 reads KGHDR; CDR2 reads SFDVKD. V lost 5 bases, J lost 3 bases, and 9 bases lay in between. This CDR3 spans 14 amino acids. Here the CDR3 reads CATSVTAHTGELFF. CDR3 nucleotides: TGTGCCACCAGTGTGACGGCCCACACCGGGGAGCTGTTTTTT.

This clonotype appeared a few times. The chain combines TRBV20-1 with TRBJ2-5, with D unclear. This CDR3 is built from 12 residues. Germline V gene lookup returns CDR1 DFQATT and CDR2 SNEGSKA (reference sequence). V was clipped by 1 base and J by 1 base, with 4 bases between them. The CDR3 DNA follows: TGCAGTGCTAGAGGTAGCCAAGAGACCCAGTACTTC. Its translation is CSARGSQETQYF.

V gene TRBV4-1 combines with J gene TRBJ2-7; D unclear. Germline CDR1 is MGHRA and CDR2 is YSYEKL. Trimming pared 1 base from V and 2 bases from J, leaving 6 bases between. This CDR3 contains 13 residues. The CDR3 coding sequence is TGCGCCAGCAGCCAAGGGGATGCCTACGAGCAGTACTTC. Residues: CASSQGDAYEQYF.

This clonotype was seen only a few times. V gene TRBV28 combines with J gene TRBJ1-3; 7 bases map to TRBD1. The CDR3 runs to 16 residues. With V trimmed by 6 bases and J by 0 bases, 8 bases remained unmatched. The germline CDR1 and CDR2 sequences are MDHEN and SYDVKM. CDR3 protein: CASRGGQLSSGNTIYF. The CDR3, as DNA: TGTGCCAGCAGGGGGGGACAGCTAAGCTCTGGAAACACCATATATTTT.

The chain carries TRBV6-1 and TRBJ1-2; D might be TRBD1 (5 bases). Germline-derived CDR1 and CDR2 are MNHNS and SASEGT. The ends were cut back, 7 bases at V and 2 bases at J, with 17 bases in the middle. CDR3 length equals 15 residues. In DNA form, the CDR3 reads TGTGCCAGCAAGAGCCCGGGACCCCAAAACTATGGCTACACCTTC. Translated: CASKSPGPQNYGYTF.